The 22 T cell receptor beta chains in this list originate from one sample, sequenced in a study of neoadjuvant anti-PD-1 for oral cavity cancer. Indicated time point: after neoadjuvant nivolumab, at surgical resection. Method: immunoSEQ multiplex PCR; TCRdb's copy keeps in-frame clones and lacks some. The sample consists of 13,000 to 15,000 clones, roughly 70% of them appearing once. This sample comprised PBMCs, obtained after nivolumab (anti-PD-1) treatment. All receptors come from a person aged 35-80 years with oral cavity squamous cell carcinoma.

The chain carries TRBV11-2 and TRBJ2-7; D is perhaps TRBD1 (7 bases). Germline CDR1 SGHAT, CDR2 FQNNGV. The V and J ends lost 8 bases and 3 bases respectively, with 17 bases between them. This CDR3 is built from 14 residues. CDR3 sequence (DNA): TGTGCCAGCGGTAGAGGGCAGGGGGGCTACGAGCAGTACTTC. This codes for CASGRGQGGYEQYF.

The sample holds a few counts of this clone. This chain connects TRBV4-1 to TRBJ1-1; the D gene is possibly TRBD1 (5 bases). V was clipped by 4 bases and J by 3 bases, with 15 bases between them. Per germline, CDR1 MGHRA and CDR2 YSYEKL. CDR3 length: 15 residues. Here the CDR3 DNA reads TGCGCCAGCAGCCGCAGGGTACGCGGCGACACTGAAGCTTTCTTT. Its translation is CASSRRVRGDTEAFF.

The genes are TRBV6-5 and TRBJ1-5; TRBD1 aligns across 10 bases. Trimming cost V 6 bases and J 4 bases; bases outside gene matches: 6. Germline V gene data show CDR1 as MNHEY and CDR2 as SVGAGI. The CDR3 runs to 15 residues. CDR3 DNA sequence: TGTGCCAGCAGCTCCCGGACAGGGGGTAATCAGCCCCAGCATTTT. This sequence encodes CASSSRTGGNQPQHF.

The rearrangement links TRBV1 to TRBJ2-7. TRBV1 is a known pseudogene. The CDR3 covers 13 residues. The CDR3 sequence is CTSSQVRSYEQYF. CDR3 nucleotides: TGCACCAGCAGCCAAGTACGAAGTTACGAGCAGTACTTC.

The chain couples TRBV5-1 to TRBJ2-2; 10 bases fit TRBD2. Per germline, CDR1 SGHRS and CDR2 YFSETQ. This CDR3 has 16 amino acids. V lost 4 bases and J lost 0; bases outside the gene matches: 3. CDR3 region: CASSVLAGANTGELFF. DNA for the CDR3: TGCGCCAGCAGCGTCCTAGCGGGGGCGAACACCGGGGAGCTGTTTTTT. The variable domain in full, with the rest retrieved from reference TRBV5-1 and TRBJ2-2, is KAGVTQTPRYLIKTRGQQVTLSCSPISGHRSVSWYQQTPGQGLQFLFEYFSETQRNKGNFPGRFSGRQFSNSRSEMNVSTLELGDSALYLCASSVLAGANTGELFFGEGSRLTVL.

This clone has a handful of counts. The chain employs TRBV9 and TRBJ2-2; 10 nucleotides agree with TRBD2. V was pared by 4 bases and J by 5 bases, with 2 bases of the junction left unmatched. The CDR3 is 14 amino acids. The germline gives CDR1 SGDLS, CDR2 YYNGEE. The CDR3 reads CASSNSGRTGELFF. The CDR3 DNA follows: TGTGCCAGCAGCAATAGCGGGAGGACCGGGGAGCTGTTTTTT.

The V and J genes are TRBV27 and TRBJ2-5, with 11 nucleotides matching TRBD1. The CDR3 contains 15 residues. CDR1 MNHEY and CDR2 SMNVEV come from the germline V gene (reference sequence). V lost 5 bases and J lost 5; bases outside the gene matches: 7. The CDR3 coding sequence is TGTGCCAGCAGTAACCGGGACAGGGGGGTGGAGACCCAGTACTTC. Its translation: CASSNRDRGVETQYF.

In DNA, the CDR3 is TGTGCCAGCGGGGATTCCGGGACAGGGGGAATGTGGGCCGGGGAGCTGTTTTTT. Translated: CASGDSGTGGMWAGELFF. The gene calls are TRBV2 and TRBJ2-2, with 11 bases identical to TRBD1. The CDR3 has 18 residues. Germline CDR1 is SNHLY and CDR2 is FYNNEI. The V segment lost 8 bases and the J segment 6 bases; nucleotides outside the gene matches: 17.

The rearrangement uses TRBV15 and TRBJ1-4; 10 bases align to TRBD1. The CDR3 sequence is 16 residues long. The germline gives CDR1 LNHNV, CDR2 YYDKDF (reference sequence). Unmatched junction bases numbered 7, after V lost 3 bases and J lost 6 bases. CDR3 in amino acids: CATSRVPTGGDEKLFF. For the CDR3, the DNA is TGTGCCACCAGCAGGGTACCGACAGGGGGCGATGAAAAACTGTTTTTT.

The chain recombines TRBV6-4 with TRBJ2-6; a possible D gene is TRBD2 (6 bases). V gave up 3 bases and J gave up 3 bases, with 6 bases separating them. Germline V CDR1 and CDR2: MRHNA, SNTAGT. CDR3 length: 14 amino acids. The CDR3 loop reads CASSEGGGANVLTF. The CDR3 DNA reads TGTGCCAGCAGTGAGGGGGGTGGGGCCAACGTCCTGACTTTC.

The chain recombines TRBV28 with TRBJ2-6, with 10 bases matching TRBD2. This CDR3 comprises 19 residues. V gave up 4 bases and J gave up 4 bases; unmatched junction bases: 13. Germline assignment: CDR1 MDHEN and CDR2 SYDVKM. For the CDR3, the DNA is TGTGCCAGCAGTTCAGGATTACTAGCGGGAAGCCCCGGGGCCAACGTCCTGACTTTC. Protein sequence: CASSSGLLAGSPGANVLTF.

The V gene is TRBV7-9, the J gene TRBJ1-1; TRBD1 is a possible D gene (6 bases). V lost 3 bases to trimming and J lost 5 bases, with 13 bases between them. The germline V gene has CDR1 SEHNR and CDR2 FQNEAQ (reference sequence). This CDR3 region has 14 residues. CDR3: CASSFWDIGTEAFF. CDR3 in DNA: TGTGCCAGCAGCTTTTGGGACATTGGAACTGAAGCTTTCTTT.

The rearrangement joins TRBV9 to TRBJ2-1; 9 nucleotides align to TRBD2. The CDR3 contains 15 residues. V was pared by 3 bases and J by 7 bases, with 8 bases of the junction left unmatched. Germline assignment: CDR1 SGDLS and CDR2 YYNGEE. The DNA of the CDR3 is TGTGCCAGCAGCGCGCAGGGACTAGCTAGGAATGAGCAGTTCTTC. Translating it yields CASSAQGLARNEQFF.

V is TRBV27 and J is TRBJ2-4; no clear D. Deletions cut 3 bases from V and 1 base from J, with 10 bases between. The CDR3 is 15 amino acids. Germline V gene lookup returns CDR1 MNHEY and CDR2 SMNVEV (reference sequence). CDR3 DNA: TGTGCCAGCAGTTTCGATGGGGTTGCCAAAAACATTCAGTACTTC. This translates into CASSFDGVAKNIQYF.

The chain links TRBV7-9 to TRBJ1-5, with D perhaps matching TRBD1 (5 bases). Germline CDR1 SEHNR, CDR2 FQNEAQ (reference sequence). V was pared by 5 bases and J by 4 bases, with 12 bases between. This CDR3 has 14 amino acids. The CDR3 coding sequence is TGTGCCAGCAGCCGCGGGACGGAGAATCAGCCCCAGCATTTT. This sequence encodes CASSRGTENQPQHF. The full variable domain, completed using reference TRBV7-9 and TRBJ1-5, is DTGVSQNPRHKITKRGQNVTFRCDPISEHNRLYWYRQTLGQGPEFLTYFQNEAQLEKSRLLSDRFSAERPKGSFSTLEIQRTEQGDSAMYLCASSRGTENQPQHFGDGTRLSIL.

The chain uses TRBV11-2 and TRBJ1-5; unclear D gene. This CDR3 has 13 amino acids. The V and J ends lost 2 bases and 2 bases respectively, with 4 bases between them. Germline CDR1 reads SGHAT; CDR2 reads FQNNGV. CDR3 sequence (DNA): TGTGCCAGCAGCTTAAGTGGCAATCAGCCCCAGCATTTT. Translation gives CASSLSGNQPQHF.

The table lists this clone with a few counts. The CDR3 spells CASSHGGLVGEQFF. The CDR3 coding sequence is TGCGCCAGCAGCCATGGAGGTTTGGTCGGTGAGCAGTTCTTC. The chain joins TRBV4-1 to TRBJ2-1, with D perhaps TRBD2 (5 bases). The CDR3 consists of 14 residues. The V gene's germline CDR1 is MGHRA and CDR2 YSYEKL. V was clipped by 3 bases and J by 9 bases, with 15 bases between them.

The chain has TRBV2 and TRBJ1-3; D is possibly TRBD1 (5 bases). Germline lookup yields CDR1 SNHLY and CDR2 FYNNEI. This CDR3 is built from 15 residues. The germline V and J ends were trimmed by 7 bases and 1 base, with 14 bases remaining between them. CDR3 sequence reads: CASIPQGGSGNTIYF. CDR3 sequence (DNA): TGTGCCAGCATTCCCCAGGGTGGGTCTGGAAACACCATATATTTT.

The V and J genes are TRBV9 and TRBJ2-5, with D hard to call. The CDR3 consists of 12 residues. Germline CDR1 SGDLS, CDR2 YYNGEE. The V end lost 3 bases, the J end lost 4 bases, and 7 bases lay between the germline ends. CDR3 nucleotides: TGTGCCAGCAGCGGACCCGGAGAGACCCAGTACTTC. Its translation is CASSGPGETQYF.

The chain recombines TRBV5-1 with TRBJ2-1; no clear D. The V end lost 0 bases, the J end lost 0 bases, and 7 bases lay between the germline ends. Germline CDR1 is SGHRS and CDR2 is YFSETQ. The CDR3 runs to 15 residues. CDR3: CASSLVTASYNEQFF. CDR3 sequence (DNA): TGCGCCAGCAGCTTGGTAACAGCCTCCTACAATGAGCAGTTCTTC. Filled out from reference TRBV5-1 and TRBJ2-1, the complete variable domain reads KAGVTQTPRYLIKTRGQQVTLSCSPISGHRSVSWYQQTPGQGLQFLFEYFSETQRNKGNFPGRFSGRQFSNSRSEMNVSTLELGDSALYLCASSLVTASYNEQFFGPGTRLTVL.

A few counts support this clone. The V call is TRBV19, the J call TRBJ1-2; weak D call: TRBD1 (5 bases). Germline CDR1 LNHDA, CDR2 SQIVND (reference sequence). The CDR3 is made up of 13 amino acids. The germline V and J ends were trimmed by 4 bases and 8 bases, with 14 bases remaining between them. CDR3 loop: CASSSGTYGGYTF. CDR3 nucleotide sequence: TGTGCCAGTAGTAGTGGGACCTACGGAGGCTACACCTTC.

The chain is built from TRBV19 and TRBJ1-2; 7 positions match TRBD1. The germline CDR1 and CDR2 sequences are LNHDA and SQIVND (reference sequence). CDR3 length: 14 amino acids. V trimming: 4 bases; J trimming: 4 bases; junction bases outside the gene matches: 6. The CDR3 region is CASSRQGEGYGYTF. CDR3 in DNA: TGTGCCAGTAGTAGACAGGGAGAAGGCTATGGCTACACCTTC.